This T cell receptor (beta chain) was sequenced in a study of identical twins (dated by TCRdb to about 2016). Study-level background: To test whether fetal clonotypes persist, the study used deep sequencing on TCR alpha and beta repertoires from monozygotic twins, unrelated adults of various ages, and cord blood. To rule out contamination, the twin experiments were replicated at different times with different library preparation protocols.

Libraries were constructed by 5' RACE. The data were produced on an Illumina HiSeq 2000. Template switching introduced a universal primer binding site; the final cDNA contained a unique molecular identifier, enabling accurate counting of TCR cDNA molecules. First-strand cDNA for TCR alpha and beta chains was synthesized from specific primers in the conserved constant-segment region. To control for contamination, every cDNA library carried two barcodes: a SMART-Mk sample barcode plus Illumina barcodes. TruSeq adapter sequences along with Illumina sample barcodes were introduced in two successive PCR steps. The TCR alpha and beta cDNA libraries were sequenced on the Illumina HiSeq platform using custom primers. Turning to the authors' computational methods: MiGEC was used to process raw reads and extract unique molecular identifiers, and MiXCR was used to find CDR3 positions. For each individual, recombination models were inferred using an EM algorithm with the repgenHMM and IGoR tools. Shared clonotype analysis was performed with the tcR package in R, normalizing sharing by the product of cloneset sizes. Out-of-frame nonproductive sequences were analyzed to study raw recombination free of thymic and clonal selection effects. Clones were called with MiXCR by TCRdb after fastp trimmed the public reads at Q25, and only in-frame beta chains were retained. One record per CDR3 amino acid sequence lists the most common genes and DNA. Clone size and V and J calls follow TCRdb, not the original study. The sample has 500,000 to 550,000 distinct CDR3 sequences on record, approximately 20% of them singletons. 0.48% of the sample belongs to the ten largest clones.

On this clonotype itself: No antigen is known for it. Base-call qualities are not available, and no considerably larger clone is one nucleotide away.

Only healthy Caucasian donors were included. Three pairs of female monozygotic twins, all aged roughly 18 to 29 years, were included in the twin cohort. Positive isolation kits from Invitrogen were used to isolate CD4+ and CD8+ T cell populations. What the work shows at the level of the full study, not this receptor alone: Out-of-frame TCR alpha sequences shared between twins showed an excess of low generation-probability sequences compared with coincidental sharing between unrelated individuals. Fewer insertions were carried by abundant cord blood beta clonotypes, a similar but weaker trend appeared in young adult naive repertoires, and no such trend appeared in memory repertoires. Because the same donors could not be followed over many years, the conclusions depended on cross-sectional statistical analysis. Zero-insertion analyses could be partly confounded by invariant T cells such as MAIT and iNKT, though diverse VJ usage argued against such confounding for most clonotypes. A weaker excess of twin sharing was found in beta out-of-frame sequences because the signal-to-noise ratio was lowered by fewer shared sequences. Out-of-frame TCR alpha sharing in monozygotic twins was systematically underestimated by recombination models, whereas sharing between unrelated individuals was in agreement with the recombination models.

Measured from the cysteine to the phenylalanine, the CDR3 is 16 residues long. The sequence is cut down to CDR3 DNA, 48 bases in frame from base 1. Reading the germline V gene gives CDR1 MDHEN and CDR2 SYDVKM. Here V drops 8 bases and J drops 3 bases, and the junction holds 13 bases not matched to any gene. These data are also associated with another study on yellow fever vaccine responses in identical twins. The second study also describes: According to the authors, the vaccine-induced T cell response in identical twins seemed to be partly convergent and partly specific to each individual. In the study, vaccine-responding T cell clones were precisely tracked in identical twins.

The sequencing sample was made of CD4+ T cells sorted from blood. The clonotype was recovered from a woman under 30 in good health. In this chain, TRBV28 is recombined with TRBJ1-5; TRBD1 agrees with 7 junctional bases. The CDR3 amino acid sequence is: CASADRDGVYNQPQHF. The nucleotide sequence reads as follows: TGTGCCAGCGCCGACAGGGACGGAGTGTACAATCAGCCCCAGCATTTT.